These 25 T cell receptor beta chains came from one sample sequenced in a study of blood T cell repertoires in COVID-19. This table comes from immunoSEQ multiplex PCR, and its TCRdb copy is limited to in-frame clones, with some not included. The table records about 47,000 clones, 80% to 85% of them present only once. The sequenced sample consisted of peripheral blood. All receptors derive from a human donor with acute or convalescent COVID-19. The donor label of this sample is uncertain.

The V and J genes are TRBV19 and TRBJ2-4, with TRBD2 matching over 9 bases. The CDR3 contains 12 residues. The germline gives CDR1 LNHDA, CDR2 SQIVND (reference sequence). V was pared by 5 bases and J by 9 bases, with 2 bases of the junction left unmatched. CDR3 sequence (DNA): TGTGCCAGTAGTTTTAGCGGGGGCATTCAGTACTTC. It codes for CASSFSGGIQYF.

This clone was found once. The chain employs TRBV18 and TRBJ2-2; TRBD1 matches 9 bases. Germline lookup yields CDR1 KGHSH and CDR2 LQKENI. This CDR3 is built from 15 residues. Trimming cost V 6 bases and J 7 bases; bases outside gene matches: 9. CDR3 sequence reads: CASSIGQGIIGELFF. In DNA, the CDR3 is TGTGCCAGCTCCATTGGACAGGGGATAATCGGGGAGCTGTTTTTT.

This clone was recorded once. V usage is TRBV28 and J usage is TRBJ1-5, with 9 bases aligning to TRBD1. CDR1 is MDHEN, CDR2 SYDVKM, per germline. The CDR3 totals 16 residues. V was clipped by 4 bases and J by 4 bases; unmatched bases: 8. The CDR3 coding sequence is TGTGCCAGCAGTTATACACAGGGGGCGCGTAATCAGCCCCAGCATTTT. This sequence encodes CASSYTQGARNQPQHF.

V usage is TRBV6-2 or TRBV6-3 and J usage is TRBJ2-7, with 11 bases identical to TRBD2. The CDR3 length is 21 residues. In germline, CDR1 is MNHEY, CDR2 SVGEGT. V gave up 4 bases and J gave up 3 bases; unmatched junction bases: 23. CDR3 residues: CASSSTLRLLAGGLRNYEQYF. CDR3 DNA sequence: TGTGCCAGCAGTTCCACCCTGCGCCTCCTAGCGGGGGGCCTCCGGAACTACGAGCAGTACTTC.

The CDR3 nucleotides read TGTGCCAGCAGCTTAGACCTAGCGGGGTCGCAGTATTTT. Protein: CASSLDLAGSQYF. The chain joins TRBV11-2 to TRBJ2-3; TRBD2 matches 9 bases. The germline V gene encodes CDR1 SGHAT and CDR2 FQNNGV. CDR3 length equals 13 residues. The V gene end was trimmed by 0 bases and the J gene end by 10 bases; junction bases not matched to a gene: 2.

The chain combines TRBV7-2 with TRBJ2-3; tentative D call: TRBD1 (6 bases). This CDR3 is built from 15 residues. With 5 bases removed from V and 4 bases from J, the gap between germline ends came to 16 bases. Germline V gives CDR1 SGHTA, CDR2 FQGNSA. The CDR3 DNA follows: TGTGCCAGCAGCCTTACAGGGAGTCGACCAGATACGCAGTATTTT. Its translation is CASSLTGSRPDTQYF.

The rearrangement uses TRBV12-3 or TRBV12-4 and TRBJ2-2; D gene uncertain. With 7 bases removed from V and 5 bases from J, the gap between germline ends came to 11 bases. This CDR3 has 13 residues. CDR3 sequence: CASKAGLTGELFF. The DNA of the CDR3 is TGTGCCAGCAAGGCAGGCTTAACCGGGGAGCTGTTTTTT.

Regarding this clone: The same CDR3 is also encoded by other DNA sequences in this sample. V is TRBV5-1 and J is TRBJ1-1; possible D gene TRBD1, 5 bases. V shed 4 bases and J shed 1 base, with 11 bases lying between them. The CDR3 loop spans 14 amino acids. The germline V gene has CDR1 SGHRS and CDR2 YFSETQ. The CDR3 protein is CASSPGTPNTEAFF. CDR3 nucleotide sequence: TGCGCCAGCAGCCCCGGGACTCCGAACACTGAAGCTTTCTTT. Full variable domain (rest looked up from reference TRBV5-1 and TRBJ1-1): KAGVTQTPRYLIKTRGQQVTLSCSPISGHRSVSWYQQTPGQGLQFLFEYFSETQRNKGNFPGRFSGRQFSNSRSEMNVSTLELGDSALYLCASSPGTPNTEAFFGQGTRLTVV.

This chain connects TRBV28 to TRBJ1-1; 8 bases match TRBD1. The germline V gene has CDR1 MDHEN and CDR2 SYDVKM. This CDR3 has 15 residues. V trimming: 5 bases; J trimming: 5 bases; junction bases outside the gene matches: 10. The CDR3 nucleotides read TGTGCCAGCAGTCCAATCAACAGGGGGAGGACTGAAGCTTTCTTT. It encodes CASSPINRGRTEAFF.

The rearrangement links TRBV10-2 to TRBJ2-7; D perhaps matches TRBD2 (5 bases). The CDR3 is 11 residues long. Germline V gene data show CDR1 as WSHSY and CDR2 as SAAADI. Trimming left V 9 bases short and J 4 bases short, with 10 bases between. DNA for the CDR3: TGCGCCAGTGCTAGCTCTTACGAGCAGTACTTC. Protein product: CASASSYEQYF.

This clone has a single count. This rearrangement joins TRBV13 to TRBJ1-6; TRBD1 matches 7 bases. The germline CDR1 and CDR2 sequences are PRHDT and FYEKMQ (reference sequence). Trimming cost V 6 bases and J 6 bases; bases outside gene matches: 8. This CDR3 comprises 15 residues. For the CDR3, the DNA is TGTGCCAGCAGACCGACAGGGAATATTAATTCACCCCTCCACTTT. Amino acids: CASRPTGNINSPLHF.

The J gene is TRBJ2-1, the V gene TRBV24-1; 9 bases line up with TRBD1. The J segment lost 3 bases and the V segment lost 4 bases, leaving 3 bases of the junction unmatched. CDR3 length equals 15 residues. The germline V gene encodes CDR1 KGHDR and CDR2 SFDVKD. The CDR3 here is CATSDPGQGYNEQFF. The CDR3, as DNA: TGTGCCACCAGTGACCCGGGACAGGGCTACAATGAGCAGTTCTTC.

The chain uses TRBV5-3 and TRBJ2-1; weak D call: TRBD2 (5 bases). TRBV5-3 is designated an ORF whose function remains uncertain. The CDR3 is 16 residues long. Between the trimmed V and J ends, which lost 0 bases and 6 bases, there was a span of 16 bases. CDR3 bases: TGTGCCAGAAGCTTGGAGGCTAGCCCGGTGGGCAATGAGCAGTTCTTC. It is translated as CARSLEASPVGNEQFF.

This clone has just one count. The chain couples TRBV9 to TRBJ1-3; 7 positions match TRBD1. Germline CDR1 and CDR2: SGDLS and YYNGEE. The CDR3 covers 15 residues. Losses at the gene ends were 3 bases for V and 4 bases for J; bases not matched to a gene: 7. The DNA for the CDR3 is TGTGCCAGCAGCGCCTTGACAGGGCCCGGAAACACCATATATTTT. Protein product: CASSALTGPGNTIYF.

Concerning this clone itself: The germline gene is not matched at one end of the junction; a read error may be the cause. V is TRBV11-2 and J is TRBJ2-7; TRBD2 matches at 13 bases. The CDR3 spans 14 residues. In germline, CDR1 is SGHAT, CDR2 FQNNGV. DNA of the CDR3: TGTGCCAGCAGTTTAGGACTAGCGGGAGAGGAGCAGTACTTC. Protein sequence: CASSLGLAGEEQYF.

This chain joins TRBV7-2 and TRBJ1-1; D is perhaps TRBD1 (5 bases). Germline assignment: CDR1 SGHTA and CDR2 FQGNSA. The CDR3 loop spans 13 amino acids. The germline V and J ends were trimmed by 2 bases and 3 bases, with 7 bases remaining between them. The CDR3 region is CASSLQQDTEAFF. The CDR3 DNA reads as TGTGCCAGCAGCTTACAACAGGACACTGAAGCTTTCTTT.

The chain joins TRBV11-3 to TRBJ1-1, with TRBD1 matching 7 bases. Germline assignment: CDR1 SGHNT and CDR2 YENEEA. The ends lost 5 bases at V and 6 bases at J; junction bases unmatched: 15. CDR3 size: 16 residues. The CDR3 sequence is CASSPEQGKRTAEAFF. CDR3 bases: TGTGCCAGCAGCCCAGAACAGGGGAAGAGAACTGCTGAAGCTTTCTTT. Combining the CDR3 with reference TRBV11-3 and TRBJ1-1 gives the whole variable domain EAGVVQSPRYKIIEKKQPVAFWCNPISGHNTLYWYLQNLGQGPELLIRYENEEAVDDSQLPKDRFSAERLKGVDSTLKIQPAELGDSAVYLCASSPEQGKRTAEAFFGQGTRLTVV.

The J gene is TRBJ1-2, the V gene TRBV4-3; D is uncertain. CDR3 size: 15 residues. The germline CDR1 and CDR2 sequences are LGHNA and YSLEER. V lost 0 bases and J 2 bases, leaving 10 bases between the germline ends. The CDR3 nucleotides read TGCGCCAGCAGCCAAGATAGGGCGGGAAACTATGGCTACACCTTC. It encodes CASSQDRAGNYGYTF.

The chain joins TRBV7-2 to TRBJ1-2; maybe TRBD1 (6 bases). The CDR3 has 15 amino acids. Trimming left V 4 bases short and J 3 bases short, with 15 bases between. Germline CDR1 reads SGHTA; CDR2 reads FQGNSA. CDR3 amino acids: CASSYYRVQDYGYTF. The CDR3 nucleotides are TGTGCCAGCAGCTATTACAGGGTACAAGACTATGGCTACACCTTC. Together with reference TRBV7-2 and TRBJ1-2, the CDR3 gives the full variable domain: GAGVSQSPSNKVTEKGKDVELRCDPISGHTALYWYRQSLGQGLEFLIYFQGNSAPDKSGLPSDRFSAERTGGSVSTLTIQRTQQEDSAVYLCASSYYRVQDYGYTFGSGTRLTVV.

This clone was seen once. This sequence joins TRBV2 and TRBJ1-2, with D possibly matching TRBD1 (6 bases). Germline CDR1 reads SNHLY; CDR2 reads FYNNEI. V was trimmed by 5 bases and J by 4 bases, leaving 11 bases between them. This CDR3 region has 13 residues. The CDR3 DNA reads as TGTGCCAGCAGTCCGAGGACAGCCTATGGCTACACCTTC. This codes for CASSPRTAYGYTF.

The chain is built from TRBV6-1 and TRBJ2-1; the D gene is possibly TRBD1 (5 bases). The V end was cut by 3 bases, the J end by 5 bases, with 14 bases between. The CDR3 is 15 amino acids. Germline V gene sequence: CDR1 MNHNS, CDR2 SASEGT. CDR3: CASSEGSSGHNEQFF. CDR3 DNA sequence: TGTGCCAGCAGTGAGGGATCCTCAGGGCACAATGAGCAGTTCTTC.

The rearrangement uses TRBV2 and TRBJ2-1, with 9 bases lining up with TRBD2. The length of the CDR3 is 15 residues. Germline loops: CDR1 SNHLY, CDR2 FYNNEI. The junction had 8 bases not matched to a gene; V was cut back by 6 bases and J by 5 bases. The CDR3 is CASSYPGTSNNEQFF. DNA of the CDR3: TGTGCCAGCAGCTACCCCGGGACTAGCAACAATGAGCAGTTCTTC.

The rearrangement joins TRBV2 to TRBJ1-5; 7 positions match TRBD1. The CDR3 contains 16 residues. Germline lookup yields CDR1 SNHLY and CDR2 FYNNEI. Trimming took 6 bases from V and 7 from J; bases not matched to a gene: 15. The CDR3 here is CASSLQGDRVGQPQHF. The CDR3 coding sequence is TGTGCCAGCAGCCTCCAAGGTGACAGGGTGGGGCAGCCCCAGCATTTT.

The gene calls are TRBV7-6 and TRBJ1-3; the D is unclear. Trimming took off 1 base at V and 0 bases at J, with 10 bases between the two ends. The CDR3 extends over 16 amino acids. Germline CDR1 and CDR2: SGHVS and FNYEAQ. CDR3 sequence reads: CASSLGRQASGNTIYF. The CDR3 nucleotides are TGTGCCAGCAGCTTAGGAAGGCAGGCCTCTGGAAACACCATATATTTT.

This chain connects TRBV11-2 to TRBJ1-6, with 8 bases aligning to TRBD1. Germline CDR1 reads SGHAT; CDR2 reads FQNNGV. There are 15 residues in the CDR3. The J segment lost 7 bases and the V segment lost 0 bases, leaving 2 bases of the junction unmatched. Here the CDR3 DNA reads TGTGCCAGCAGCTTAGATGGACAGGGAAATTCACCCCTCCACTTT. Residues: CASSLDGQGNSPLHF.